The 29 T cell receptor beta chains in this list originate from one sample, sequenced in a study of identical twins. TCRdb itself ran the 5' RACE reads through MiXCR, one entry per CDR3 protein. The profile covers hundreds of thousands of distinct CDR3 sequences, with around 6% appearing a single time and around 1.7% taken by the ten largest. Sequencing was done on a sample of naive T cells sorted from blood. The receptors derive from a man between 18 and 29 years old in good health.

This clonotype turned up a few times. The V and J genes are TRBV18 and TRBJ2-7; 9 bases align to TRBD1. The length of the CDR3 is 14 residues. Germline CDR1 reads KGHSH; CDR2 reads LQKENI. V gave up 4 bases and J gave up 3 bases; unmatched junction bases: 4. In nucleotides, the CDR3 is TGTGCCAGCTCACAAGGGACAGGGATCTACGAGCAGTACGTC. It yields the protein CASSQGTGIYEQYV.

This clonotype appeared many times. The chain couples TRBV12-3 or TRBV12-4 to TRBJ2-1; D perhaps matches TRBD1 (5 bases). Trimming took 2 bases from V and 2 from J, leaving 10 bases between them. This CDR3 has 15 residues. DNA of the CDR3: TGTGCCAGCAGTTTACAGGGCCTAACCTACAATGAGCAGTTCTTC. Its translation is CASSLQGLTYNEQFF.

This clonotype appeared a few times. The chain joins TRBV7-8 to TRBJ2-5; D unclear. V dropped 0 bases and J dropped 5 bases, with 16 bases sitting between them. Per germline, CDR1 SGHVS and CDR2 FQNEAQ. The CDR3 spans 16 residues. CDR3 coding DNA: TGTGCCAGCAGCTTAGCGAGGTTGAGACGGCGTGAGACCCAGTACTTC. Translated, it gives CASSLARLRRRETQYF.

This chain uses TRBV6-2 or TRBV6-3 with TRBJ2-1; 11 bases are a match to TRBD2. The CDR3 consists of 17 residues. Looked up from germline, CDR1 is MNHEY and CDR2 is SVGEGT. With 4 bases clipped from V and 3 bases from J, the junction kept 8 bases outside the gene matches. The CDR3 reads CASSLTSGTSGYNEQFF. CDR3 bases: TGTGCCAGCAGTTTAACCTCCGGGACTAGCGGCTACAATGAGCAGTTCTTC.

This clonotype was counted only a few times. One end of the junction fails to match germline, which may point to a read error. The genes are TRBV12-3 or TRBV12-4 and TRBJ2-1; the match to TRBD2 covers 9 bases. The CDR3 has 14 residues. For the CDR3, the DNA is TGTGCCAGCAGATTAGCGGGAGAGAGCGATGAGCAGTTCTTC. Its translation: CASRLAGESDEQFF.

Ten or more counts support this clonotype. J is TRBJ2-3 and V is TRBV7-9; D unclear. The CDR3 is made up of 14 amino acids. V was cut by 7 bases and J by 3 bases, with 14 bases left in between. CDR1 is SEHNR and CDR2 is FQNEAQ in the germline V gene (reference sequence). The CDR3 is CASISPPGTDTQYF. In DNA, the CDR3 is TGTGCCAGCATCTCCCCCCCCGGGACAGATACGCAGTATTTT.

This clonotype occurred many times. This chain uses TRBV12-3 or TRBV12-4 with TRBJ2-1; 9 bases are a match to TRBD1. Trimming at V came to 4 bases and at J to 5 bases, leaving 6 bases not matched to a gene. This CDR3 is 15 amino acids long. The CDR3 DNA follows: TGTGCCAGCAGTTCTCAGGGACAGGGAAACAATGAGCAGTTCTTC. It is translated as CASSSQGQGNNEQFF.

This clonotype has more than one count but fewer than ten. This sequence joins TRBV21-1 and TRBJ2-1; TRBD2 is the table's D call, not checked against the DNA. TRBV21-1 is termed a pseudogene. CDR3 length: 17 residues. In nucleotides, the CDR3 is TGTGCCAGCAGCACTCACGGGAGGGGGGTCTCCTACAATGAGCAGTTCTTC. Translation gives CASSTHGRGVSYNEQFF.

This clonotype was seen many times. The J gene is TRBJ2-1, the V gene TRBV12-3 or TRBV12-4, with D possibly being TRBD1 or TRBD2 (5 bases each). Trimming shortened V by 6 bases and J by 4 bases, and 16 bases separated the two germline ends. CDR3 size: 15 residues. CDR3 protein: CASSLTTGRYNEQFF. In nucleotides, the CDR3 is TGTGCCAGCAGCTTAACGACGGGACGGTACAATGAGCAGTTCTTC.

This clonotype was observed many times. The V call is TRBV12-3 or TRBV12-4, the J call TRBJ1-1, with unresolved D. CDR3 length equals 13 residues. V lost 3 bases, J lost 7 bases, and 12 bases lay in between. CDR3 region: CASSLIYGIEAFF. In DNA, the CDR3 is TGTGCCAGCAGTTTGATCTATGGGATTGAAGCTTTCTTT.

This clonotype has a handful of counts. The chain is built from TRBV6-6 and TRBJ2-7; no firm D call. Germline V lookup: CDR1 MNHNY, CDR2 SVGAGI (reference sequence). Trimming cost V 2 bases and J 4 bases, with 9 bases left between them. CDR3 length: 13 amino acids. In DNA, the CDR3 is TGTGCCAGCAGTTACGGTTCCATATACGAGCAGTACTTC. It codes for CASSYGSIYEQYF.

This clonotype appeared many times. The chain couples TRBV15 to TRBJ2-7; D not resolved. The CDR3 has 13 residues. Germline CDR1 reads LNHNV; CDR2 reads YYDKDF (reference sequence). The V and J ends lost 0 bases and 2 bases respectively, with 5 bases between them. The CDR3 coding sequence is TGTGCCACCAGCAGAGATTTCCCCTACGAGCAGTACTTC. This gives the protein CATSRDFPYEQYF.

This clonotype appeared many times. This chain joins TRBV12-3 or TRBV12-4 and TRBJ2-3; D not certain. V lost 2 bases, J lost 5 bases, and 14 bases lay in between. The CDR3 extends over 15 amino acids. In DNA form, the CDR3 reads TGTGCCAGCAGTTTACGTCCGGCTTCTGAAGATACGCAGTATTTT. It specifies CASSLRPASEDTQYF.

This clonotype turned up a few times. This chain joins TRBV3-1 and TRBJ2-1, with unresolved D. This CDR3 has 13 residues. Trimming shortened V by 1 base and J by 13 bases, and 14 bases separated the two germline ends. Germline assignment: CDR1 LGHDT and CDR2 YNNKEL (reference sequence). The CDR3 bases are TGTGCCAGCAGCCAAGGAGGCAGTTCCGGACAGTTCTTC. Its protein product is CASSQGGSSGQFF.

This clonotype was observed a few times. The chain uses TRBV6-2 or TRBV6-3 and TRBJ2-1; no firm D call. V was trimmed by 3 bases and J by 1 base, leaving 7 bases between them. The CDR3 extends over 14 amino acids. In germline, CDR1 is MNHEY, CDR2 SVGEGT. The CDR3 region is CASSYYGSYNEQFF. DNA for the CDR3: TGTGCCAGCAGTTATTACGGGTCCTACAATGAGCAGTTCTTC.

This clonotype was detected many times. The chain recombines TRBV29-1 with TRBJ2-1, with 9 bases matching TRBD1. The ends lost 4 bases at V and 6 bases at J; junction bases unmatched: 4. The germline V gene has CDR1 SQVTM and CDR2 ANQGSEA. CDR3 length: 13 residues. The CDR3 spells CSVVRDRANEQFF. The CDR3 DNA sequence: TGCAGCGTTGTAAGGGACAGGGCCAATGAGCAGTTCTTC.

At least ten counts were recorded for this clonotype. The chain links TRBV15 to TRBJ2-7; maybe TRBD1 (6 bases). The V gene lost 0 bases and the J gene lost 3 bases, with 9 bases spanning the gap. Germline V gives CDR1 LNHNV, CDR2 YYDKDF (reference sequence). The CDR3 runs 14 residues. In nucleotides, the CDR3 is TGTGCCACCAGCAGAGAACTACAGGGCTACGAGCAGTACGTC. It translates to CATSRELQGYEQYV.

This clonotype was seen many times. This chain uses TRBV7-9 with TRBJ1-5; no definite D call. V was clipped by 0 bases and J by 1 base, with 13 bases between them. Germline CDR1 SEHNR, CDR2 FQNEAQ (reference sequence). The CDR3 runs 17 residues. The CDR3 DNA sequence: TGTGCCAGCAGCTTAGCGGGAGACTACGCAAGCAATCAGCCCCAGCATTTT. This sequence encodes CASSLAGDYASNQPQHF.

This clonotype was detected a few times. This sequence joins TRBV25-1 and TRBJ1-1; weak D call: TRBD1 (5 bases). The germline CDR1 and CDR2 sequences are MGHDK and SYGVNS. The CDR3 consists of 16 residues. V was pared by 7 bases and J by 1 base, with 19 bases between. In nucleotides, the CDR3 is TGTGCCAGCATCGGGGGGGGATTGCGACAGAACACTGAAGCTTTCTTT. It translates to CASIGGGLRQNTEAFF.

This clonotype was seen repeatedly, ten times or more. The chain is built from TRBV12-3 or TRBV12-4 and TRBJ1-1; a possible D gene is TRBD1 (6 bases). This CDR3 spans 12 amino acids. Between the trimmed V and J ends, which lost 11 bases and 1 base, there was a span of 11 bases. The CDR3 sequence is CALGGRNTEAFF. CDR3 in DNA: TGTGCCCTAGGGGGGCGGAACACTGAAGCTTTCTTT.

J is TRBJ2-5 and V is TRBV12-3 or TRBV12-4; D is possibly TRBD1 or TRBD2 (6 bases each). This CDR3 contains 12 residues. Trimming removed 9 bases from V and 5 bases from J, with 13 bases in between. This CDR3 is CASRGVWETQYF. The DNA of the CDR3 is TGTGCCAGTAGGGGGGTCTGGGAGACCCAGTACTTC.

This clonotype was found many times. The chain recombines TRBV24-1 with TRBJ2-3; D is undetermined. This CDR3 spans 12 amino acids. The ends were cut back, 9 bases at V and 2 bases at J, with 8 bases in the middle. Germline CDR1 KGHDR, CDR2 SFDVKD. In DNA form, the CDR3 reads TGTGCCACCGGCGGTCACACAGATACGCAGTATTTT. This gives the protein CATGGHTDTQYF.

This clonotype was seen many times. The gene calls are TRBV5-1 and TRBJ1-5, with D perhaps TRBD1 (6 bases). Per the germline V gene, CDR1 is SGHRS and CDR2 is YFSETQ. V was cut by 2 bases and J by 3 bases, with 12 bases left in between. This CDR3 has 15 residues. The CDR3 nucleotides are TGCGCCAGCAGCTTAAGTACAGGGTCCAATCAGCCCCAGCATTTT. Protein: CASSLSTGSNQPQHF. The variable domain in full, completed from reference TRBV5-1 and TRBJ1-5, reads KAGVTQTPRYLIKTRGQQVTLSCSPISGHRSVSWYQQTPGQGLQFLFEYFSETQRNKGNFPGRFSGRQFSNSRSEMNVSTLELGDSALYLCASSLSTGSNQPQHFGDGTRLSIL.

This clonotype was counted only a few times. The genes are TRBV5-1 and TRBJ2-1; a possible D gene is TRBD2 (6 bases). The CDR3 is made up of 13 amino acids. Germline loops: CDR1 SGHRS, CDR2 YFSETQ. Deletions cut 2 bases from V and 8 bases from J, with 11 bases between. DNA for the CDR3: TGCGCCAGCAGCTTCCTAGCGTCCGATGAGCAGTTCTTC. Its translation: CASSFLASDEQFF.

The chain recombines TRBV5-1 with TRBJ1-1; 12 nucleotides align to TRBD1. CDR1 is SGHRS, CDR2 YFSETQ, per germline. The CDR3 length is 14 residues. Germline trimming cut 4 bases from V and 5 bases from J; bases unmatched to any gene: 3. CDR3 amino acids: CASSRGQGATEAFF. CDR3 DNA: TGCGCCAGCAGCAGGGGACAGGGGGCAACTGAAGCTTTCTTT. Complete variable domain (other parts from reference TRBV5-1 and TRBJ1-1): KAGVTQTPRYLIKTRGQQVTLSCSPISGHRSVSWYQQTPGQGLQFLFEYFSETQRNKGNFPGRFSGRQFSNSRSEMNVSTLELGDSALYLCASSRGQGATEAFFGQGTRLTVV.

This clonotype was detected a few times. The genes are TRBV10-3 and TRBJ2-2; 9 bases agree with TRBD2. Germline V gene sequence: CDR1 ENHRY, CDR2 SYGVKD. The CDR3 has 15 residues. Trimming removed 0 bases from V and 7 bases from J; junction bases left unmatched: 3. CDR3 residues: CAISESGLAYGELFF. The CDR3 nucleotides read TGTGCCATCAGTGAGTCCGGACTAGCGTACGGGGAGCTGTTTTTT.

This clonotype was picked up many times. V usage is TRBV5-1 and J usage is TRBJ1-4; D is uncertain. From germline, CDR1 is SGHRS and CDR2 YFSETQ. The V end was cut by 2 bases, the J end by 3 bases, with 14 bases between. CDR3 length: 16 residues. This CDR3 is CASSLETRAPNEKLFF. In DNA form, the CDR3 reads TGCGCCAGCAGCTTAGAGACGCGGGCTCCTAATGAAAAACTGTTTTTT.

This clonotype was counted ten times or more. The rearrangement links TRBV6-2 or TRBV6-3 to TRBJ2-7, with a tentative D call TRBD2 (5 bases). Germline V gene sequence: CDR1 MNHEY, CDR2 SVGEGT. The length of the CDR3 is 15 residues. The ends were cut back, 2 bases at V and 0 bases at J, with 11 bases in the middle. CDR3 sequence: CASSYSGPSSYEQYF. The CDR3 DNA reads as TGTGCCAGCAGTTACAGCGGCCCCTCCTCCTACGAGCAGTACTTC.

This clonotype was observed many times. The chain recombines TRBV9 with TRBJ2-7, with D unclear. The CDR3 consists of 14 residues. V lost 6 bases, J lost 3 bases, and 16 bases lay in between. Germline V CDR1 and CDR2: SGDLS, YYNGEE. DNA for the CDR3: TGTGCCAGCAAGGAAACCTATAACAGCTACGAGCAGTACTTC. Its translation: CASKETYNSYEQYF.